These T cell receptor beta chains were read from a single sample in a study of multiple sclerosis patients with progressive multifocal leukoencephalopathy. Profiled with immunoSEQ multiplex PCR; TCRdb holds only in-frame clones, not every one. The sample lists tens of thousands of clones, approximately 85% occurring once. Sequencing was performed on PBMCs, taken from a patient treated with natalizumab. The receptors originated from a woman in her 30s with progressive multifocal leukoencephalopathy. The CDR3 runs from the conserved cysteine through the conserved F or W. The D gene is left open where the match is weak. Clone size is shown for a subset of rows, as once, few, many or a class of expanded clone.

clone_size: .; j_call: TRBJ2-5; d_call: .; v_call: TRBV16; cdr3_aa: CASSLRVQRETQYF; cdr3_nt: TGTGCCAGCAGCCTAAGGGTGCAGAGGGAGACCCAGTACTTC
clone_size: .; j_call: TRBJ2-7; d_call: .; v_call: TRBV16; cdr3_aa: CASSQLRQGSSYEQYF; cdr3_nt: TGTGCCAGCAGCCAATTGAGGCAGGGATCCTCCTACGAGCAGTACTTC
clone_size: .; j_call: TRBJ2-1; d_call: TRBD2; v_call: TRBV19; cdr3_aa: CASSSLAGGGGEQFF; cdr3_nt: TGTGCCAGTAGTTCTTTAGCGGGAGGGGGGGGTGAGCAGTTCTTC
clone_size: once; j_call: TRBJ1-5; d_call: TRBD1; v_call: TRBV2; cdr3_aa: CASSLGTGWNQPQHF; cdr3_nt: TGTGCCAGCAGTCTCGGGACAGGGTGGAATCAGCCCCAGCATTTT
clone_size: .; j_call: TRBJ1-1; d_call: TRBD1; v_call: TRBV6-6; cdr3_aa: CASTTFRGTGNTEAFF; cdr3_nt: TGTGCCAGCACCACCTTTCGCGGGACAGGGAACACTGAAGCTTTCTTT
clone_size: .; j_call: TRBJ1-1; d_call: .; v_call: TRBV21-1; cdr3_aa: CASTLALNTEAFF; cdr3_nt: TGTGCCAGCACTTTGGCCCTGAACACTGAAGCTTTCTTT
clone_size: .; j_call: TRBJ2-3; d_call: TRBD2; v_call: TRBV5-1; cdr3_aa: CASSGGDSTDTQYF; cdr3_nt: TGCGCCAGCAGCGGGGGGGACAGCACAGATACGCAGTATTTT
clone_size: .; j_call: TRBJ2-1; d_call: TRBD2; v_call: TRBV9; cdr3_aa: CASSVGGGAYNEQFF; cdr3_nt: TGTGCCAGCAGCGTCGGCGGGGGGGCCTACAATGAGCAGTTCTTC
clone_size: once; j_call: TRBJ2-6; d_call: TRBD2; v_call: TRBV7-3; cdr3_aa: CASSLNGGGFGANVLTF; cdr3_nt: TGTGCCAGCAGCTTAAATGGGGGAGGGTTTGGGGCCAACGTCCTGACTTTC
clone_size: .; j_call: TRBJ2-7; d_call: TRBD2; v_call: TRBV27; cdr3_aa: CASSFTSGSYEQYF; cdr3_nt: TGTGCCAGCAGTTTTACTAGCGGTTCCTACGAGCAGTACTTC
clone_size: .; j_call: TRBJ1-1; d_call: TRBD1; v_call: TRBV19; cdr3_aa: CASSRRRQGLTEAFF; cdr3_nt: TGTGCCAGTAGTAGGAGAAGACAGGGTCTTACTGAAGCTTTCTTT
clone_size: .; j_call: TRBJ2-7; d_call: .; v_call: TRBV6-1; cdr3_aa: CASSELGGRWSYEQYF; cdr3_nt: TGTGCCAGCAGTGAACTTGGTGGGAGGTGGTCCTACGAGCAGTACTTC
clone_size: .; j_call: TRBJ2-5; d_call: .; v_call: TRBV14; cdr3_aa: CASSQETADIETQYF; cdr3_nt: TGTGCCAGCAGCCAAGAAACGGCGGACATAGAGACCCAGTACTTC
clone_size: .; j_call: TRBJ2-2; d_call: TRBD2; v_call: TRBV5-1; cdr3_aa: CASSFGLAGGPGELFF; cdr3_nt: TGCGCCAGCAGCTTCGGACTAGCGGGAGGGCCCGGGGAGCTGTTTTTT
clone_size: .; j_call: TRBJ2-7; d_call: .; v_call: TRBV15; cdr3_aa: CATSSQPRDEQYF; cdr3_nt: TGTGCCACCAGCAGCCAACCAAGGGACGAGCAGTACTTC
clone_size: few; j_call: TRBJ2-3; d_call: .; v_call: TRBV29-1; cdr3_aa: CSVGPDSTDTQYF; cdr3_nt: TGCAGCGTTGGACCAGATAGCACAGATACGCAGTATTTT
clone_size: .; j_call: TRBJ2-7; d_call: TRBD2; v_call: TRBV4-1; cdr3_aa: CASSQGTSGGDEQYF; cdr3_nt: TGCGCCAGCAGCCAGGGGACTAGCGGGGGGGACGAGCAGTACTTC
clone_size: .; j_call: TRBJ1-3; d_call: .; v_call: TRBV2; cdr3_aa: CASAQSSGNTIYF; cdr3_nt: TGTGCCAGCGCACAGAGTTCCGGAAACACCATATATTTT
clone_size: .; j_call: TRBJ2-3; d_call: .; v_call: TRBV6-4; cdr3_aa: CASSDDPSTDTQYF; cdr3_nt: TGTGCCAGCAGTGACGACCCTAGCACAGATACGCAGTATTTT
clone_size: .; j_call: TRBJ2-1; d_call: .; v_call: TRBV5-1; cdr3_aa: CASSLSADYYNEQFF; cdr3_nt: TGCGCCAGCAGCTTATCAGCGGACTATTACAATGAGCAGTTCTTC
clone_size: once; j_call: TRBJ2-3; d_call: TRBD2; v_call: TRBV11-2; cdr3_aa: CASSLELAGVDTQYF; cdr3_nt: TGTGCCAGCAGCTTAGAGCTAGCGGGGGTAGATACGCAGTATTTT
clone_size: .; j_call: TRBJ2-5; d_call: .; v_call: TRBV10-3; cdr3_aa: CAISEREETQYF; cdr3_nt: TGTGCCATCAGTGAACGGGAAGAGACCCAGTACTTC
clone_size: once; j_call: TRBJ2-7; d_call: .; v_call: TRBV29-1; cdr3_aa: CSVKAGNRNYEQYF; cdr3_nt: TGCAGCGTTAAAGCAGGGAATAGGAACTACGAGCAGTACTTC
clone_size: .; j_call: TRBJ1-1; d_call: TRBD1; v_call: TRBV20-1; cdr3_aa: CSAGQGNEAFF; cdr3_nt: TGCAGTGCTGGACAGGGGAATGAAGCTTTCTTT
clone_size: .; j_call: TRBJ2-7; d_call: TRBD2; v_call: TRBV27; cdr3_aa: CASSFLAGGSYEQYF; cdr3_nt: TGTGCCAGCAGTTTTCTAGCGGGAGGTTCCTACGAGCAGTACTTC
clone_size: .; j_call: TRBJ2-2; d_call: TRBD2; v_call: TRBV6-1; cdr3_aa: CASSALAGLTGELFF; cdr3_nt: TGTGCCAGCAGTGCGCTAGCGGGTCTCACCGGGGAGCTGTTTTTT
clone_size: .; j_call: TRBJ1-2; d_call: TRBD1; v_call: TRBV2; cdr3_aa: CASRTGGVGGYTF; cdr3_nt: TGTGCCAGCAGGACAGGGGGCGTTGGTGGCTACACCTTC
clone_size: few; j_call: TRBJ2-7; d_call: TRBD1; v_call: TRBV6-1; cdr3_aa: CASSLLGQGGEQYF; cdr3_nt: TGTGCCAGCAGTCTGCTCGGACAGGGGGGCGAGCAGTACTTC
clone_size: .; j_call: TRBJ2-6; d_call: .; v_call: TRBV5-5; cdr3_aa: CASSESGANVLTF; cdr3_nt: TGTGCCAGCAGTGAGTCTGGGGCCAACGTCCTGACTTTC
clone_size: .; j_call: TRBJ1-6; d_call: .; v_call: TRBV7-2; cdr3_aa: CANSLDSGSPPLHF; cdr3_nt: TGTGCCAACAGCTTAGACAGCGGGAGCCCACCCCTCCACTTT
clone_size: .; j_call: TRBJ1-2; d_call: .; v_call: TRBV28; cdr3_aa: CASSLLGSGVGYTF; cdr3_nt: TGTGCCAGCAGTTTACTAGGCAGCGGAGTCGGCTACACCTTC
clone_size: .; j_call: TRBJ1-2; d_call: .; v_call: TRBV5-1; cdr3_aa: CASSLGHGNYGYTF; cdr3_nt: TGCGCCAGCAGCTTGGGGCATGGAAACTATGGCTACACCTTC
clone_size: once; j_call: TRBJ2-7; d_call: .; v_call: TRBV10-1; cdr3_aa: CASSFDLYEQYF; cdr3_nt: TGCGCCAGCAGTTTTGACCTTTACGAGCAGTACTTC
clone_size: .; j_call: TRBJ1-1; d_call: .; v_call: TRBV7-2; cdr3_aa: CASSVGGSHEAFF; cdr3_nt: TGTGCCAGCAGCGTCGGGGGAAGTCATGAAGCTTTCTTT
clone_size: .; j_call: TRBJ2-2; d_call: TRBD2; v_call: TRBV5-1; cdr3_aa: CASSSPGAGGGTGELFF; cdr3_nt: TGCGCCAGCAGCTCCCCAGGAGCGGGGGGAGGGACCGGGGAGCTGTTTTTT
clone_size: .; j_call: TRBJ2-7; d_call: .; v_call: TRBV7-8; cdr3_aa: CASTPWGSSYEQYF; cdr3_nt: TGTGCCAGCACCCCGTGGGGGAGCTCCTACGAGCAGTACTTC
clone_size: .; j_call: TRBJ1-6; d_call: TRBD1; v_call: TRBV7-9; cdr3_aa: CASSTDRGNSPLHF; cdr3_nt: TGTGCCAGCAGCACGGACAGGGGTAATTCACCCCTCCACTTT
clone_size: once; j_call: TRBJ2-5; d_call: .; v_call: TRBV5-4; cdr3_aa: CASSPRVQETQYF; cdr3_nt: TGTGCCAGCAGTCCAAGGGTGCAGGAGACCCAGTACTTC
clone_size: .; j_call: TRBJ2-7; d_call: .; v_call: TRBV7-9; cdr3_aa: CASSLADLEQYF; cdr3_nt: TGTGCCAGCAGCTTAGCGGATTTGGAGCAGTACTTC
clone_size: .; j_call: TRBJ1-1; d_call: .; v_call: TRBV12-5; cdr3_aa: CASGGSGYTEAFF; cdr3_nt: TGTGCTAGTGGAGGGTCGGGATACACTGAAGCTTTCTTT
clone_size: once; j_call: TRBJ2-5; d_call: .; v_call: TRBV18; cdr3_aa: CASSPAGGQETQYF; cdr3_nt: TGTGCCAGCTCACCGGCCGGGGGACAGGAGACCCAGTACTTC
clone_size: .; j_call: TRBJ2-7; d_call: .; v_call: TRBV5-1; cdr3_aa: CASSETNGEQYF; cdr3_nt: TGCGCCAGCAGCGAGACTAACGGCGAGCAGTACTTC
clone_size: .; j_call: TRBJ1-2; d_call: TRBD1; v_call: TRBV15; cdr3_aa: CATSRDSQGARTF; cdr3_nt: TGTGCCACCAGCAGAGATTCACAGGGGGCTCGGACCTTC
clone_size: few; j_call: TRBJ1-3; d_call: .; v_call: TRBV6-1; cdr3_aa: CASSENLKKTIYF; cdr3_nt: TGTGCCAGCAGTGAAAATTTAAAGAAGACCATATATTTT
clone_size: .; j_call: TRBJ2-2; d_call: .; v_call: TRBV4-3; cdr3_aa: CASSQGSTTTGELFF; cdr3_nt: TGCGCCAGCAGCCAAGGATCGACTACCACCGGGGAGCTGTTTTTT
clone_size: .; j_call: TRBJ2-3; d_call: TRBD2; v_call: TRBV9; cdr3_aa: CASSVGVSGDTDTQYF; cdr3_nt: TGTGCCAGCAGCGTAGGGGTTAGCGGGGACACAGATACGCAGTATTTT
clone_size: .; j_call: TRBJ2-2; d_call: TRBD2; v_call: TRBV11-3; cdr3_aa: CASSFGKTSGSPGELFF; cdr3_nt: TGTGCCAGCAGCTTCGGGAAGACTAGCGGGAGCCCCGGGGAGCTGTTTTTT
clone_size: .; j_call: TRBJ2-7; d_call: .; v_call: TRBV20-1; cdr3_aa: CSAGPIYEQYF; cdr3_nt: TGCAGTGCTGGCCCCATTTACGAGCAGTACTTC
clone_size: .; j_call: TRBJ2-1; d_call: TRBD2; v_call: TRBV5-1; cdr3_aa: CASSFVGTRGVYNEQFF; cdr3_nt: TGCGCCAGCAGCTTCGTAGGGACTAGGGGGGTATACAATGAGCAGTTCTTC
clone_size: .; j_call: TRBJ1-5; d_call: .; v_call: TRBV6-1; cdr3_aa: CASSYSGDQPQHF; cdr3_nt: TGTGCCAGCAGTTATTCGGGGGATCAGCCCCAGCATTTT
clone_size: .; j_call: TRBJ2-7; d_call: .; v_call: TRBV19; cdr3_aa: CASSMGLAGSYEQYF; cdr3_nt: TGTGCCAGTAGTATGGGACTCGCGGGATCTTACGAGCAGTACTTC
clone_size: medium-sized; j_call: TRBJ1-2; d_call: .; v_call: TRBV2; cdr3_aa: CASSYSTEANYGYTF; cdr3_nt: TGTGCCAGCAGCTACAGTACAGAAGCTAACTATGGCTACACCTTC
clone_size: .; j_call: TRBJ2-2; d_call: .; v_call: TRBV27; cdr3_aa: CAAKSPALTGELFF; cdr3_nt: TGTGCCGCCAAATCTCCGGCCTTGACCGGGGAGCTGTTTTTT
clone_size: once; j_call: TRBJ2-7; d_call: TRBD2; v_call: TRBV10-2; cdr3_aa: CASSKGLAGTAYEQYF; cdr3_nt: TGCGCCAGCAGCAAGGGACTAGCGGGGACAGCCTACGAGCAGTACTTC
clone_size: .; j_call: TRBJ1-2; d_call: TRBD1; v_call: TRBV29-1; cdr3_aa: CSAGQGGYGYTF; cdr3_nt: TGCAGCGCAGGACAGGGCGGCTATGGCTACACCTTC
clone_size: .; j_call: TRBJ2-4; d_call: .; v_call: TRBV2; cdr3_aa: CASKQPNPKNIQYF; cdr3_nt: TGTGCCAGCAAACAGCCCAATCCCAAAAACATTCAGTACTTC
clone_size: .; j_call: TRBJ1-2; d_call: TRBD1; v_call: TRBV5-6; cdr3_aa: CASSGRTGYGYTF; cdr3_nt: TGTGCCAGCAGCGGGAGGACAGGCTATGGCTACACCTTC